The sequence of this T cell receptor (beta chain) was determined in a study of beta chain features in type 1 diabetes. In total, each donor contributed a single heparinised blood draw that averaged roughly 100 mL. The germline V gene has CDR1 SEHNR and CDR2 FQNEAQ (reference sequence). Trimming left V 5 bases short and J 8 bases short, with 21 bases between. The CDR3 is 16 amino acids. Worth noting for this clone: The target antigen is unknown.

The entirety of the isolated RNA underwent reverse transcription, so expressed TCRB transcripts were sequenced. The table came from immunoSEQ multiplex PCR; TCRdb's copy has only in-frame clones and leaves some out. The sample lists hundreds of thousands of clones, roughly a sixth occurring once. Study-level results: When Type 1 diabetes patients were examined, their TCRB CDR3s proved moderately but significantly shorter in all four CD4+ subsets. Any PCR bias toward short templates would affect both groups alike.

The V call is TRBV7-9, the J call TRBJ1-4; D is undetermined. The sample comprised naive CD4+ T cells from blood. The TCR was taken from a man younger than 35 in good health. Here the CDR3 reads CASSTGRWSGREKLFF. CDR3 coding DNA: TGTGCCAGCAGCACCGGTCGATGGTCGGGTCGAGAAAAACTGTTTTTT.